These 17 T cell receptor beta chains were all obtained from the same sample, sequenced in a study of shared clonotypes between healthy human individuals. Some clones are missing from TCRdb's copy, which holds only in-frame ones; the method was immunoSEQ multiplex PCR. The sample lists 2 million to 2.5 million clones, roughly 90% occurring once. Sequencing was performed on naive CD4+ T cells from PBMCs. Subset of the sample: CD45RA+ positively selected. The receptors stem from a man aged 18 to 30 in good health. Some clones in this sample may be carry-over from other donors' samples.

This clone was counted only a few times. V and J are TRBV29-1 and TRBJ1-1; D is undetermined. Trimming shortened V by 6 bases and J by 1 base, and 15 bases separated the two germline ends. Germline-derived CDR1 and CDR2 are SQVTM and ANQGSEA. The CDR3 extends over 14 amino acids. The CDR3 sequence: CSVLGLRPNTEAFF. In DNA, the CDR3 is TGCAGCGTGTTAGGGTTAAGACCGAACACTGAAGCTTTCTTT.

The chain uses TRBV7-3 and TRBJ2-6; D remains ambiguous. V was trimmed by 5 bases and J by 0 bases, leaving 14 bases between them. Germline lookup yields CDR1 SGHTA and CDR2 FQGTGA. The CDR3 runs to 17 residues. In nucleotides, the CDR3 is TGTGCCAGCAGCCCATCGACACTAAGCTCTGGGGCCAACGTCCTGACTTTC. Amino acid sequence: CASSPSTLSSGANVLTF.

This chain uses TRBV19 with TRBJ1-4; possible D gene TRBD1, 5 bases. This CDR3 contains 15 residues. Germline-derived CDR1 and CDR2 are LNHDA and SQIVND (reference sequence). Trimming took off 6 bases at V and 3 bases at J, with 14 bases between the two ends. This CDR3 reads CASRSSGGANEKLFF. CDR3 sequence (DNA): TGTGCCAGTAGAAGCTCCGGAGGGGCTAATGAAAAACTGTTTTTT.

V is TRBV9 and J is TRBJ1-1; D is possibly TRBD1 (5 bases). The germline CDR1 and CDR2 sequences are SGDLS and YYNGEE. The V end lost 0 bases, the J end lost 11 bases, and 17 bases lay between the germline ends. This CDR3 has 14 residues. CDR3 coding DNA: TGTGCCAGCAGCGTAGTATGGGACCCCAGTGCGGCTTTCTTT. This translates into CASSVVWDPSAAFF.

The CDR3: CASTPWSGGRPDTQYF. The CDR3 DNA is TGTGCCAGTACCCCATGGAGTGGGGGGCGTCCAGATACGCAGTATTTT. The chain uses TRBV19 and TRBJ2-3, with D tentatively TRBD1 or TRBD2 (6 bases each). CDR1 and CDR2 (germline): LNHDA, SQIVND (reference sequence). V lost 7 bases to trimming and J lost 4 bases, with 21 bases between them. The CDR3 contains 16 residues.

The chain couples TRBV5-1 to TRBJ2-1; 10 bases map to TRBD2. Germline CDR1 is SGHRS and CDR2 is YFSETQ. V dropped 4 bases and J dropped 8; count of bases not matched to a gene: 9. CDR3 size: 15 residues. CDR3 region: CASSPGLAAGHEQFF. CDR3 in DNA: TGCGCCAGCAGCCCAGGACTAGCGGCCGGGCATGAGCAGTTCTTC. The variable domain in full, with the rest retrieved from reference TRBV5-1 and TRBJ2-1, is KAGVTQTPRYLIKTRGQQVTLSCSPISGHRSVSWYQQTPGQGLQFLFEYFSETQRNKGNFPGRFSGRQFSNSRSEMNVSTLELGDSALYLCASSPGLAAGHEQFFGPGTRLTVL.

The V call is TRBV28, the J call TRBJ1-1; no clear D gene. With 7 bases removed from V and 2 bases from J, the gap between germline ends came to 11 bases. This CDR3 contains 13 residues. Looked up from germline, CDR1 is MDHEN and CDR2 is SYDVKM. The CDR3 DNA reads as TGTGCCAGCATCAGGACCTCCAACACTGAAGCTTTCTTT. Its protein is CASIRTSNTEAFF.

The chain recombines TRBV7-9 with TRBJ2-6; D might be TRBD2 (5 bases). CDR1 is SEHNR and CDR2 is FQNEAQ in the germline V gene (reference sequence). V lost 8 bases to trimming and J lost 0 bases, with 11 bases between them. The CDR3 has 15 amino acids. The CDR3 region has the DNA TGTGCCAGCCGGGATGGGAGCTCTGGGGCCAACGTCCTGACTTTC. Its protein product is CASRDGSSGANVLTF.

Note on this clone: Other DNA sequences in the sample encode the same CDR3. J is TRBJ1-1 and V is TRBV6-5; TRBD1 agrees at 10 bases. CDR3 size: 14 residues. The germline V gene has CDR1 MNHEY and CDR2 SVGAGI. With 2 bases clipped from V and 5 bases from J, the junction kept 2 bases outside the gene matches. CDR3 region: CASSYRTGGTEAFF. For the CDR3, the DNA is TGTGCCAGCAGTTACCGGACAGGGGGAACTGAAGCTTTCTTT.

Only one count was recorded for this clone. V is TRBV5-1 and J is TRBJ2-7, with D tentatively TRBD1 (6 bases). V shed 2 bases and J shed 3 bases, with 15 bases lying between them. Looked up from germline, CDR1 is SGHRS and CDR2 is YFSETQ. There are 15 residues in the CDR3. The CDR3 reads CASSLQGLTIYEQYF. CDR3 nucleotide sequence: TGCGCCAGCAGCTTACAGGGATTGACTATCTACGAGCAGTACTTC.

The V call is TRBV7-3, the J call TRBJ2-3; D possibly corresponds to TRBD1 (5 bases). Per germline, CDR1 SGHTA and CDR2 FQGTGA. CDR3 length: 15 residues. The V and J ends lost 4 bases and 1 base respectively, with 12 bases between them. The CDR3 coding sequence is TGTGCCAGCAGCTCCTGGCTGGGGCGCACAGATACGCAGTATTTT. It codes for CASSSWLGRTDTQYF.

The chain joins TRBV5-1 to TRBJ2-2; TRBD2 matches 8 bases. The CDR3 contains 18 residues. The trim removed 5 bases at V and 3 bases at J, leaving 15 bases unmatched. Germline V lookup: CDR1 SGHRS, CDR2 YFSETQ. Here the CDR3 DNA reads TGCGCCAGCAGACACCCGGGACTAGGGATTCGGGACACCGGGGAGCTGTTTTTT. It yields the protein CASRHPGLGIRDTGELFF.

The gene calls are TRBV27 and TRBJ2-7; no firm D call. V shed 2 bases and J shed 2 bases, with 13 bases lying between them. This CDR3 spans 15 amino acids. Germline values: CDR1 MNHEY, CDR2 SMNVEV (reference sequence). The CDR3: CASSLVPTVPYEQYF. The CDR3 DNA is TGTGCCAGCAGTTTAGTCCCGACGGTCCCCTACGAGCAGTACTTC.

The chain carries TRBV4-2 and TRBJ1-4, with 12 nucleotides matching TRBD1. V was pared by 3 bases and J by 7 bases, with 6 bases of the junction left unmatched. This CDR3 spans 16 amino acids. Germline-derived CDR1 and CDR2 are LGHNA and YNFKEQ. In DNA form, the CDR3 reads TGTGCCAGCAGCCAGGGACAGGGGGCGCAGGGTGAAAAACTGTTTTTT. This encodes CASSQGQGAQGEKLFF.

The chain combines TRBV28 with TRBJ2-7; D uncertain. CDR1 is MDHEN and CDR2 is SYDVKM in the germline V gene. V lost 4 bases and J 3 bases, leaving 13 bases between the germline ends. This CDR3 comprises 14 residues. The CDR3 sequence: CASSSRQAIYEQYF. The DNA for the CDR3 is TGTGCCAGCAGTTCCCGCCAGGCTATCTACGAGCAGTACTTC.

The CDR3 region is CASRSLASCRGGNQPQHF. The CDR3 coding sequence is TGTGCCAGCAGATCCTTAGCCTCCTGCCGGGGCGGCAATCAGCCCCAGCATTTT. The chain combines TRBV7-3 with TRBJ1-5; a possible D gene is TRBD1 (5 bases). CDR1 and CDR2 (germline): SGHTA, FQGTGA. The CDR3 sequence is 18 residues long. Trimming removed 6 bases at V and 2 bases at J, with 23 bases between.

The sample holds a few counts of this clone. This chain links TRBV7-9 with TRBJ2-2; D may be TRBD2 (5 bases). From germline, CDR1 is SEHNR and CDR2 FQNEAQ (reference sequence). Between the trimmed V and J ends, which lost 6 bases and 4 bases, there was a span of 6 bases. The CDR3 runs 12 residues. This CDR3 is CASSTSTGELFF. The CDR3 region has the DNA TGTGCCAGCAGTACTAGCACCGGGGAGCTGTTTTTT.